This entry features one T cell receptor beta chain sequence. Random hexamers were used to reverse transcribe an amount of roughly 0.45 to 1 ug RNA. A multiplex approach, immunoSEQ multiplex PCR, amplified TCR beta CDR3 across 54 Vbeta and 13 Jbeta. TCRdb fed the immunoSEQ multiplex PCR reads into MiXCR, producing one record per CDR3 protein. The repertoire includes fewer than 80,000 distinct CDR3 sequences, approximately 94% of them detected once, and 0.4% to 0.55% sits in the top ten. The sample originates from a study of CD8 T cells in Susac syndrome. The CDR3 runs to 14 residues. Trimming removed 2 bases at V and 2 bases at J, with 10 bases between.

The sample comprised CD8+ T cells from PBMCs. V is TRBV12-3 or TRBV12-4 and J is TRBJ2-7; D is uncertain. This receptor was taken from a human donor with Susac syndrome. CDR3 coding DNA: TGTGCCAGCAGTTTAAGCCTCAACACCTACGAGCAGTACTTC. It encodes CASSLSLNTYEQYF.